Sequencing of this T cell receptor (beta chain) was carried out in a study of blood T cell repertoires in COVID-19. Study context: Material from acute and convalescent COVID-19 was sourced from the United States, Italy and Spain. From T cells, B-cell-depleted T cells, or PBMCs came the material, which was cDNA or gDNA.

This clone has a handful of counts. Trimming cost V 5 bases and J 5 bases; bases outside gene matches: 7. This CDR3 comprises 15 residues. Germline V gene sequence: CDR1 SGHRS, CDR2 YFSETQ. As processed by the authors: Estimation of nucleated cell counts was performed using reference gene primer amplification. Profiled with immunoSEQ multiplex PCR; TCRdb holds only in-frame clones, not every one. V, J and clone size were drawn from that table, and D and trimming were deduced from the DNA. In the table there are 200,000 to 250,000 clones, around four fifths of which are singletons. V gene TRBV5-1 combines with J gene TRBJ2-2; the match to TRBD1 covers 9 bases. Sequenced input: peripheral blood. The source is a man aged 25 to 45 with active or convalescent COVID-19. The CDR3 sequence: CASRPGQGRTGELFF. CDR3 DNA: TGCGCCAGCAGGCCGGGACAGGGAAGGACCGGGGAGCTGTTTTTT.